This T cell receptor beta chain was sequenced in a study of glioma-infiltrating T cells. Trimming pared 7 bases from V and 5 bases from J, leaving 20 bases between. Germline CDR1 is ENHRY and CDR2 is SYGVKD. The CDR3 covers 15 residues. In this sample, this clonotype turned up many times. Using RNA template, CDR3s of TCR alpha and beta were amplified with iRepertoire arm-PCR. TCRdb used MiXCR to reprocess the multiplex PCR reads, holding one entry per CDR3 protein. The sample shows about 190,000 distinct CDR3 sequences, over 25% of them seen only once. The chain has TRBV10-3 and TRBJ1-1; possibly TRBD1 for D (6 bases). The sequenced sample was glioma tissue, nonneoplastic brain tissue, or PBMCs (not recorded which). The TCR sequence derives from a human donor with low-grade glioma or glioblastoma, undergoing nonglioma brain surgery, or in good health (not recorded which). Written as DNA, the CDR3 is TGTGCCATCACGGGGGCGGGGACCGGCGGTACTGAAGCTTTCTTT. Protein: CAITGAGTGGTEAFF.